These 29 T cell receptor beta chains came from one sample sequenced in a study of regulatory T cells in long-lasting Graves disease. Assembly of TCR beta libraries relied on iRepertoire HTBI primers together with Arm-PCR of CDR3 regions. From the multiplex PCR reads, TCRdb called clonotypes with MiXCR, one entry per CDR3 protein. The sample comprises hundreds of thousands of distinct CDR3 sequences, 16% of which are singletons, and 15% to 20% rests with the top ten. Time point in this sample: newly diagnosed GD, antithyroid drugs for less than 3 months. From PBMCs, RNA was extracted and then used to make the TCR library. These data were likewise used in another study, on T cells in Graves' hyperthyroidism and ophthalmopathy.

Sequencing used peripheral blood mononuclear cells (PBMCs), obtained at new diagnosis, from a patient treated with antithyroid drugs. These receptors all stem from a woman in her twenties or thirties with Graves disease.

This clonotype came up many times. This rearrangement joins TRBV7-9 to TRBJ1-2; D gene uncertain. V lost 2 bases, J lost 8 bases, and 15 bases lay in between. Germline CDR1 is SEHNR and CDR2 is FQNEAQ (reference sequence). The CDR3 is made up of 14 amino acids. This chain's CDR3 is CASSLNPRVSGYTF. The CDR3 coding sequence is TGTGCCAGCAGCTTAAATCCTCGCGTCTCGGGCTACACCTTC.

This clonotype was detected only a few times. The chain joins TRBV25-1 to TRBJ1-5, with 8 bases lining up with TRBD1. CDR1 is MGHDK, CDR2 SYGVNS, per germline. This CDR3 region has 14 residues. Trimming cost V 10 bases and J 4 bases; bases outside gene matches: 9. As DNA, the CDR3 is TGTGCCAAAAGCCCGGGACAGGCTAATCAGCCCCAGCATTTT. As protein: CAKSPGQANQPQHF.

The sample holds a few counts of this clonotype. V usage is TRBV5-1 and J usage is TRBJ2-4; D is possibly TRBD1 (5 bases). The CDR3 has 16 residues. Germline V CDR1 and CDR2: SGHRS, YFSETQ. Trimming removed 1 base at V and 8 bases at J, with 19 bases between. CDR3 loop: CASSLYQGTPWDIQYF. CDR3 DNA sequence: TGCGCCAGCAGCTTGTATCAGGGAACCCCCTGGGACATTCAGTACTTC. Supplemented by reference TRBV5-1 and TRBJ2-4, the full variable domain reads KAGVTQTPRYLIKTRGQQVTLSCSPISGHRSVSWYQQTPGQGLQFLFEYFSETQRNKGNFPGRFSGRQFSNSRSEMNVSTLELGDSALYLCASSLYQGTPWDIQYFGAGTRLSVL.

The chain combines TRBV19 with TRBJ2-3; 14 bases are shared with TRBD2. CDR1 and CDR2 (germline): LNHDA, SQIVND (reference sequence). After removal of 4 bases from V and 2 bases from J, the junction contained 5 bases not matched to a gene. This CDR3 is built from 17 residues. CDR3 coding DNA: TGTGCCAGTAGTACACGGACTAGCGGGAGGATCACAGATACGCAGTATTTT. Amino acids: CASSTRTSGRITDTQYF.

This clonotype was counted many times. The rearrangement uses TRBV5-1 and TRBJ1-1; no clear D. Trimming took 3 bases from V and 0 from J, leaving 12 bases between them. CDR1 is SGHRS and CDR2 is YFSETQ in the germline V gene. CDR3 length equals 15 residues. CDR3: CASSSLEGVNTEAFF. CDR3 DNA sequence: TGCGCCAGCAGCTCCCTGGAGGGCGTGAACACTGAAGCTTTCTTT.

This clonotype was counted many times. The chain is built from TRBV12-3 or TRBV12-4 and TRBJ1-1; 9 positions match TRBD1. CDR3 size: 15 residues. Germline trimming cut 8 bases from V and 0 bases from J; bases unmatched to any gene: 7. CDR3 amino acids: CASGTDRGMNTEAFF. The CDR3, as DNA: TGTGCCAGCGGGACGGACAGGGGAATGAACACTGAAGCTTTCTTT.

On this clonotype itself: A read error may explain this, as a much larger clone is one base away. The chain has TRBV10-3 and TRBJ2-1; 14 bases line up with TRBD2. The DNA end lines up better with TRBJ2-5; the J call may be wrong. Germline CDR1 ENHRY, CDR2 SYGVKD. The CDR3 is made up of 19 amino acids. As DNA, the CDR3 is TGTGCCATCAGTGGAGCTATTGGGACTAGCGGGAGAGGCGGAGAGACCCAGTACTTC. This codes for CAISGAIGTSGRGGETQYF.

The V call is TRBV5-4, the J call TRBJ2-5; 8 positions match TRBD1. Near its end, the DNA agrees better with TRBJ2-1, so the J call may be wrong. The CDR3 is made up of 15 amino acids. Germline CDR1 and CDR2: SGHNT and YYREEE (reference sequence). CDR3 in amino acids: CASRELTGVGNEQFF. The CDR3 DNA reads as TGTGCCAGCAGAGAACTGACAGGGGTCGGCAATGAGCAGTTCTTC.

The sample holds a few counts of this clonotype. J is TRBJ2-3 and V is TRBV7-6; TRBD2 might be the D (5 bases). The germline CDR1 and CDR2 sequences are SGHVS and FNYEAQ. V was shortened by 1 base and J by 8 bases, with 16 bases between the two germline ends. The CDR3 spans 15 residues. CDR3 sequence (DNA): TGTGCCAGCAGCTTAGTGGCGGGCCCCTACCCTACGCAGTATTTT. Protein: CASSLVAGPYPTQYF.

At least ten counts were recorded for this clonotype. The gene calls are TRBV28 and TRBJ2-5, with 7 nucleotides matching TRBD1. Germline V gene data show CDR1 as MDHEN and CDR2 as SYDVKM. After removal of 5 bases from V and 5 bases from J, the junction contained 11 bases not matched to a gene. The CDR3 length is 15 residues. Here the CDR3 DNA reads TGTGCCAGCAGTCCCCCGGGACAGAGGGTGGAGACCCAGTACTTC. It encodes CASSPPGQRVETQYF.

About this clonotype itself: Since no conserved phenylalanine or tryptophan closes the CDR3, a read error is the likely cause. The chain carries TRBV27 and TRBJ1-5, with unresolved D. In germline, CDR1 is MNHEY, CDR2 SMNVEV (reference sequence). The CDR3 runs to 17 residues. V lost 5 bases to trimming and J lost 6 bases, with 23 bases between them. The CDR3 sequence: CASSPTQPTVWSQPQHS. The CDR3 DNA follows: TGTGCCAGCAGTCCCACCCAGCCTACGGTATGGTCTCAGCCCCAGCATTCT.

This clonotype was counted at least ten times. The chain couples TRBV28 to TRBJ1-5, with 7 bases lining up with TRBD1. The V segment lost 3 bases and the J segment 6 bases; nucleotides outside the gene matches: 11. CDR3 size: 16 residues. Germline CDR1 reads MDHEN; CDR2 reads SYDVKM. CDR3 nucleotide sequence: TGTGCCAGCAGTTTTCCAAGACAGGGTACACGTCAGCCCCAGCATTTT. This encodes CASSFPRQGTRQPQHF.

In this sample, this clonotype turned up many times. The chain carries TRBV11-2 and TRBJ1-1; D is perhaps TRBD1 (5 bases). The CDR3 length is 14 residues. Germline V gene lookup returns CDR1 SGHAT and CDR2 FQNNGV. The germline V and J ends were trimmed by 5 bases and 0 bases, with 10 bases remaining between them. The CDR3 nucleotides read TGTGCCAGCAGCCAGCGACAGTTGAACACTGAAGCTTTCTTT. It yields the protein CASSQRQLNTEAFF.

The table lists this clonotype with many counts. The V and J genes are TRBV27 and TRBJ2-3, with no clear D. Germline values: CDR1 MNHEY, CDR2 SMNVEV (reference sequence). This CDR3 spans 14 amino acids. Trimming removed 3 bases from V and 3 bases from J, with 10 bases in between. The CDR3 reads CASSLILGTDTQYF. For the CDR3, the DNA is TGTGCCAGCAGTTTGATTTTGGGGACAGATACGCAGTATTTT.

In its sample, this clonotype was seen many times. The V call is TRBV7-9, the J call TRBJ2-1; a possible D gene is TRBD2 (5 bases). Germline CDR1 SEHNR, CDR2 FQNEAQ (reference sequence). The CDR3 spans 14 residues. Trimming shortened V by 3 bases and J by 4 bases, and 10 bases separated the two germline ends. CDR3 coding DNA: TGTGCCAGCAGCTTGGAGGACGTTTACAATGAGCAGTTCTTC. This encodes CASSLEDVYNEQFF.

This clonotype was observed at least ten times. In DNA, the CDR3 is TGCAGCGCAAAACAGGGGGCTGGAGATACGCAGTATTTT. It encodes CSAKQGAGDTQYF. This rearrangement joins TRBV29-1 to TRBJ2-3; 9 bases match TRBD1. V lost 7 bases to trimming and J lost 5 bases; unmatched junction nucleotides: 7. The V gene's germline CDR1 is SQVTM and CDR2 ANQGSEA. The CDR3 has 13 residues.

The chain joins TRBV4-1 to TRBJ2-7, with a weak D call TRBD2 (5 bases). CDR3 length: 12 amino acids. V dropped 4 bases and J dropped 6 bases, with 10 bases sitting between them. From germline, CDR1 is MGHRA and CDR2 YSYEKL. The CDR3 DNA is TGCGCCAGCAGCCTTCAAGGGAGCGAGCAGTACTTC. This codes for CASSLQGSEQYF.

This clonotype was observed at least ten times. The chain joins TRBV28 to TRBJ1-2, with D perhaps matching TRBD1 (5 bases). V lost 8 bases and J lost 5, with 15 bases in between. This CDR3 is 13 amino acids long. The germline gives CDR1 MDHEN, CDR2 SYDVKM. The CDR3 protein is CASSLQGGYGYTF. CDR3 coding DNA: TGTGCCAGCTCACTCCAGGGTGGTTATGGCTACACCTTC.

This clonotype showed up many times. The rearrangement joins TRBV28 to TRBJ2-2, with a tentative D call TRBD2 (6 bases). V dropped 9 bases and J dropped 6 bases, with 11 bases sitting between them. The CDR3 extends over 12 amino acids. Germline CDR1 and CDR2: MDHEN and SYDVKM. CDR3 DNA sequence: TGTGCCAGTCGACTAGGGGCCGGGGAGCTGTTTTTT. Protein: CASRLGAGELFF.

This clonotype has only a few counts. The chain couples TRBV6-1 to TRBJ2-3; 10 bases line up with TRBD1. The J segment lost 0 bases and the V segment lost 5 bases, leaving 14 bases of the junction unmatched. The germline gives CDR1 MNHNS, CDR2 SASEGT. The CDR3 is made up of 19 amino acids. The CDR3 reads CASSTGTGVLGFSTDTQYF. In nucleotides, the CDR3 is TGTGCCAGCAGTACTGGGACAGGGGTATTAGGATTTAGCACAGATACGCAGTATTTT.

In this sample, this clonotype turned up many times. The gene calls are TRBV2 and TRBJ2-5; 7 positions match TRBD1. Looked up from germline, CDR1 is SNHLY and CDR2 is FYNNEI. The CDR3 is 13 residues long. J was trimmed by 7 bases and V by 5 bases; bases with no gene match: 7. CDR3 protein: CASSPGQLGTQYF. The CDR3 coding sequence is TGTGCCAGCAGTCCGGGACAGCTCGGGACCCAGTACTTC. Looking up the rest from reference TRBV2 and TRBJ2-5 gives the full variable domain: EPEVTQTPSHQVTQMGQEVILRCVPISNHLYFYWYRQILGQKVEFLVSFYNNEISEKSEIFDDQFSVERPDGSNFTLKIRSTKLEDSAMYFCASSPGQLGTQYFGPGTRLLVL.

In this sample, this clonotype turned up many times. The chain joins TRBV7-9 to TRBJ1-6; TRBD1 is a possible D gene (6 bases). Germline CDR1 is SEHNR and CDR2 is FQNEAQ (reference sequence). The CDR3 has 16 amino acids. V was pared by 0 bases and J by 9 bases, with 15 bases between. CDR3 nucleotides: TGTGCCAGCAGCTTAGCGGTTGGGGGCCTTAGTTCACCCCTCCACTTT. This sequence encodes CASSLAVGGLSSPLHF.

This clonotype was seen many times. The rearrangement uses TRBV2 and TRBJ2-7, with TRBD2 matching 10 bases. V shed 7 bases and J 4 bases; nucleotides not matched to a gene: 10. This CDR3 has 15 residues. CDR1 and CDR2 (germline): SNHLY, FYNNEI. The CDR3 DNA is TGTGCCAGCACCCCCATGGCTAGCGGGAGTTACGAGCAGTACTTC. It codes for CASTPMASGSYEQYF.

This clonotype showed up just a few times. The chain combines TRBV20-1 with TRBJ2-3; 12 nucleotides align to TRBD2. This CDR3 spans 15 amino acids. CDR1 is DFQATT, CDR2 SNEGSKA, per germline (reference sequence). The trim removed 4 bases at V and 4 bases at J, leaving 6 bases unmatched. The CDR3 loop reads CSATRLAGGSDTQYF. The CDR3, as DNA: TGCAGTGCTACCCGCCTAGCGGGAGGGTCAGATACGCAGTATTTT.

The chain recombines TRBV7-2 with TRBJ2-2, with 9 nucleotides matching TRBD1. V gave up 2 bases and J gave up 5 bases; unmatched junction bases: 6. The CDR3 sequence is 16 residues long. Germline lookup yields CDR1 SGHTA and CDR2 FQGNSA. CDR3 in DNA: TGTGCCAGCAGCTTAACCCCTGGGACAGGGACCGGGGAGCTGTTTTTT. It specifies CASSLTPGTGTGELFF.

V gene TRBV5-1 combines with J gene TRBJ2-1, with TRBD2 matching 7 bases. CDR3 length: 15 amino acids. Germline V lookup: CDR1 SGHRS, CDR2 YFSETQ. V was pared by 1 base and J by 5 bases, with 6 bases of the junction left unmatched. The CDR3 loop is CASSLTTGTNNEQFF. Written as DNA, the CDR3 is TGCGCCAGCAGCTTGACCACCGGGACTAACAATGAGCAGTTCTTC.

This chain links TRBV3-1 with TRBJ1-2; 10 nucleotides match TRBD1. This CDR3 spans 16 amino acids. Germline assignment: CDR1 LGHDT and CDR2 YNNKEL (reference sequence). V was clipped by 0 bases and J by 3 bases; unmatched bases: 4. The CDR3 nucleotides read TGTGCCAGCAGCCAAGATTGGACAGGGGGGGACTATGGCTACACCTTC. As protein: CASSQDWTGGDYGYTF.

This clonotype showed up many times. This chain connects TRBV2 to TRBJ2-5, with D perhaps given as TRBD1 or TRBD2 (6 bases each). The length of the CDR3 is 15 residues. The germline CDR1 and CDR2 sequences are SNHLY and FYNNEI. Trimming took 7 bases from V and 1 from J, leaving 16 bases between them. CDR3 region: CASIQLRGLQETQYF. CDR3 nucleotides: TGTGCCAGCATCCAACTCAGGGGACTCCAAGAGACCCAGTACTTC.

This clonotype was recorded many times. The junction does not match germline at one end; this may be a read error. The chain couples TRBV7-2 to TRBJ1-2, with 7 bases identical to TRBD1. The CDR3 runs 14 residues. The germline V gene has CDR1 SGHTA and CDR2 FQGNSA. The CDR3: CASRTGTVNNGYTF. In DNA form, the CDR3 reads TGTGCCAGCAGAACCGGGACAGTTAACAATGGCTACACCTTC.